The clone carrying this T cell receptor beta chain was observed at least ten times. Its antigen is currently unknown. The CDR3 contains 12 residues. V was cut by 7 bases and J by 5 bases, with 11 bases left in between. Germline CDR1 and CDR2: SGHTA and FQGNSA. Isolation per sample recovered at least 7 million PBMCs. The data are from a study of blood T cells in healthy people across ages. General study points: Possibly confounding the expanded clonotype changes was the fact that donor CMV status was unknown.

It was with a sample-barcoded 5' primer and a J-beta primer mix that a second PCR of about 6 to 12 cycles was run. MiXCR, run by TCRdb on the 5' RACE reads, gives a single entry per CDR3 protein. The sample holds roughly 1,800,000 distinct CDR3 sequences; 49% are singletons and the top ten take approximately 2%. The TCR was taken from a woman in her thirties or forties in good health. Sequencing was performed on blood. This chain uses TRBV7-2 with TRBJ2-5; no reliable D call. CDR3 sequence: CASNYPGETQYF. In nucleotides, the CDR3 is TGTGCCAGCAACTACCCTGGGGAGACCCAGTACTTC.